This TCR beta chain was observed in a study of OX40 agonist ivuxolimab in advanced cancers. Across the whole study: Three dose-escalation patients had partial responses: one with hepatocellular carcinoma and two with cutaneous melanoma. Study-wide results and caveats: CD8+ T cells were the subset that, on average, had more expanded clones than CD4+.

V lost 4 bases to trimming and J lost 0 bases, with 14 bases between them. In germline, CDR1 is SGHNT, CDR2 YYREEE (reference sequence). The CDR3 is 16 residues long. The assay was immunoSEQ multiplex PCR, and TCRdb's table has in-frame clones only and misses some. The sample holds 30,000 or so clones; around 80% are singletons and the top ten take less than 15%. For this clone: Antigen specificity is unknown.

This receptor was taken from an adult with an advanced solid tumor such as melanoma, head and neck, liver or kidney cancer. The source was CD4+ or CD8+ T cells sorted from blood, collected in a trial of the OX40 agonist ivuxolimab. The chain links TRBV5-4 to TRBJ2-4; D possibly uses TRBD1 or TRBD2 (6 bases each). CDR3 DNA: TGTGCCAGCAGCCCGGGGGCGGGAACAGCCAAAAACATTCAGTACTTC. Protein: CASSPGAGTAKNIQYF.